The rows below give T cell receptor beta chains drawn from one sample of a study of a mutant IDH1 vaccine in newly diagnosed glioma. These receptors lack a known antigen. Libraries were prepared by immunoSEQ multiplex PCR; TCRdb keeps only in-frame clonotypes and omits some of them. The repertoire includes 82,000 or so clones, about 82% of them detected once, and approximately 2.3% sits in the top ten. The specimen was PBMCs, collected from a glioma patient whose treatment included an IDH1 peptide vaccine. Every receptor here comes from a man aged 30-40 years with glioma. Some clones in this sample may be carry-over from other donors' samples. Both conserved end residues are part of each CDR3. Each record gives: V gene, D gene, J gene, clone size, CDR3 DNA, CDR3 protein. The D gene is left open where the match is weak. Clone size appears in some rows only: once, few, many, or a class for an expanded clone.

TRBV19	.	TRBJ2-6	.	TGTGCCAGTAGTATCAGGAGGACCGGGGCCAACGTCCTGACTTTC	CASSIRRTGANVLTF
TRBV4-1	TRBD2	TRBJ2-2	.	TGCGCCAGCAGCCAAGCGGGGAGGGGCACCGGGGAGCTGTTTTTT	CASSQAGRGTGELFF
TRBV9	.	TRBJ2-5	.	TGTGCCAGCAGCGTTATGGGGCAAGAGACCCAGTACTTC	CASSVMGQETQYF
TRBV6-5	TRBD1	TRBJ2-3	.	TGTGCCAGCAGTTCGCGGACAGGGGCCTTCACAGATACGCAGTATTTT	CASSSRTGAFTDTQYF
TRBV4-2	.	TRBJ2-1	.	TGTGCCAGCAGCCAAGATGAGGGCCCCGGGATTTACAATGAGCAGTTCTTC	CASSQDEGPGIYNEQFF
TRBV9	TRBD2	TRBJ2-7	.	TGTGCCAGCAGCGCAGCGACCGGGGGGGACCCTTCCTACGAGCAGTACTTC	CASSAATGGDPSYEQYF
TRBV28	.	TRBJ2-7	once	TGTGCCAGCAGTTCCTGGACAGTTTACGAGCAGTACTTC	CASSSWTVYEQYF
TRBV30	TRBD1	TRBJ1-4	.	TGTGCCTGGAGTGGCGGGACAGTGGGCGAAAAACTGTTTTTT	CAWSGGTVGEKLFF
TRBV9	.	TRBJ2-7	.	TGTGCCAGCAGCGCATTCAACGAGCAGTACTTC	CASSAFNEQYF
TRBV9	.	TRBJ2-1	.	TGTGCCAGCAGCGTAGCGGGTAGTGATCGTGAGCAGTTCTTC	CASSVAGSDREQFF
TRBV6-1	.	TRBJ1-2	.	TGTGCCAGCACCCAAGTAGGCAGTGGCTACACCTTC	CASTQVGSGYTF
TRBV9	.	TRBJ1-1	.	TGTGCCAGCAGCGTAGGGGGGACCACTGAAGCTTTCTTT	CASSVGGTTEAFF
TRBV11-1	TRBD1	TRBJ1-6	.	TGTGCCAGCAGCCTGAGGACAGGGCTGAATTCACCCCTCCACTTT	CASSLRTGLNSPLHF
TRBV7-6	TRBD1	TRBJ1-1	.	TGTGCCAGCAGCCGACAGGGGGGGAACACTGAAGCTTTCTTT	CASSRQGGNTEAFF
TRBV10-2	TRBD2	TRBJ2-7	.	TGCGCCAGCAGTGGGGGACTAGCGGGAGGGCCGAGCTACGAGCAGTACTTC	CASSGGLAGGPSYEQYF